These 9 T cell receptor beta chains came from one sample sequenced in a study of shared clonotypes between healthy human individuals. Produced via immunoSEQ multiplex PCR; TCRdb's table is partial and in-frame only. The sample shows some 2.1 million clones, approximately 95% of them seen only once. It was CD45RO-negative cells, positively selected for CCR7, that made up naive CD8 cells, with terminally differentiated effector memory CD45RA+ cells excluded. Sequenced sample: naive CD8+ T cells sorted from blood. These receptor sequences come from a man aged 18 to 30 in good health.

In its sample, this clone was seen once. The chain is built from TRBV9 and TRBJ2-3; TRBD2 agrees at 11 bases. The germline gives CDR1 SGDLS, CDR2 YYNGEE. This CDR3 is built from 17 residues. With 0 bases clipped from V and 1 base from J, the junction kept 4 bases outside the gene matches. The chain's CDR3 is CASSVGLAGSGTDTQYF. For the CDR3, the DNA is TGTGCCAGCAGCGTAGGACTAGCGGGATCAGGCACAGATACGCAGTATTTT.

The chain recombines TRBV6-1 with TRBJ1-1, with no clear D. Germline CDR1 reads MNHNS; CDR2 reads SASEGT. The CDR3 spans 15 residues. Trimming removed 0 bases from V and 5 bases from J, with 13 bases in between. The CDR3 here is CASSEAGPRWTEAFF. DNA for the CDR3: TGTGCCAGCAGTGAAGCAGGGCCCCGATGGACTGAAGCTTTCTTT.

The rearrangement joins TRBV2 to TRBJ2-5; 10 positions agree with TRBD2. The CDR3 is 15 residues long. Losses at the gene ends were 5 bases for V and 5 bases for J; bases not matched to a gene: 8. Germline CDR1 SNHLY, CDR2 FYNNEI. This CDR3 is CASSLSGGRKETQYF. DNA of the CDR3: TGTGCCAGCAGTCTTAGCGGGGGGCGAAAGGAGACCCAGTACTTC.

The rearrangement uses TRBV9 and TRBJ2-7; D may match TRBD1 or TRBD2 (5 bases each). This CDR3 spans 15 amino acids. The germline V gene encodes CDR1 SGDLS and CDR2 YYNGEE. Between the trimmed V and J ends, which lost 0 bases and 2 bases, there was a span of 12 bases. The CDR3 DNA reads TGTGCCAGCAGCGTAGCTGAGGGGAAACCCTACGAGCAGTACTTC. It is translated as CASSVAEGKPYEQYF.

In its sample, this clone was seen a few times. The chain recombines TRBV2 with TRBJ1-2, with D possibly being TRBD1 (5 bases). The germline V gene encodes CDR1 SNHLY and CDR2 FYNNEI. V was shortened by 8 bases and J by 12 bases, with 16 bases between the two germline ends. The CDR3 is 11 residues long. The CDR3 spells CASGADPLHTF. For the CDR3, the DNA is TGTGCCAGCGGGGCCGACCCGCTCCACACCTTC.

This clone was observed once. V usage is TRBV30 and J usage is TRBJ2-3; D gene ambiguous. Germline V gives CDR1 GTSNPN, CDR2 SVGIG (reference sequence). The V gene lost 0 bases and the J gene lost 0 bases, with 4 bases spanning the gap. This CDR3 contains 13 residues. DNA for the CDR3: TGTGCCTGGAGTGTTCGGAGCACAGATACGCAGTATTTT. Translated, it gives CAWSVRSTDTQYF.

This clone was detected only a few times. CDR3 region: CAISELADFSNQPQHF. As DNA, the CDR3 is TGTGCCATCAGTGAGTTGGCAGACTTTAGCAATCAGCCCCAGCATTTT. The genes are TRBV10-3 and TRBJ1-5; no definite D call. This CDR3 contains 16 residues. The germline V gene encodes CDR1 ENHRY and CDR2 SYGVKD. The ends were cut back, 1 base at V and 0 bases at J, with 10 bases in the middle.

The gene calls are TRBV27 and TRBJ2-7; TRBD1 might be the D (5 bases). This CDR3 comprises 12 residues. V lost 7 bases to trimming and J lost 6 bases, with 13 bases between them. CDR1 is MNHEY, CDR2 SMNVEV, per germline (reference sequence). The CDR3 sequence is CASIGDNGEQYF. CDR3 nucleotides: TGTGCCAGCATAGGGGATAATGGCGAGCAGTACTTC.

The rearrangement uses TRBV10-2 and TRBJ1-5; the D is unclear. Germline CDR1 and CDR2: WSHSY and SAAADI. The CDR3 runs 13 residues. Trimming removed 6 bases from V and 0 bases from J, with 6 bases in between. This CDR3 is CASRGPSNQPQHF. CDR3 coding DNA: TGCGCCAGCAGAGGTCCTAGCAATCAGCCCCAGCATTTT.